These 32 T cell receptor beta chains share one sample of origin, sequenced in a study of cytomegalovirus exposure and HLA in healthy donors. Clones were sequenced by immunoSEQ multiplex PCR, and TCRdb holds only the in-frame ones, with some missing. The repertoire holds under 250,000 clones, roughly 87% seen once, with roughly 2% in the top ten. The specimen sequenced was PBMCs. These receptors were obtained from a woman between 18 and 29 years old in good health and CMV-seropositive.

This clone was picked up one time. The V and J genes are TRBV28 and TRBJ2-7, with TRBD2 matching 10 bases. Germline V gene sequence: CDR1 MDHEN, CDR2 SYDVKM. The ends lost 2 bases at V and 3 bases at J; junction bases unmatched: 1. The CDR3 has 14 residues. CDR3 bases: TGTGCCAGCAGTTTAGCTAGCGGGAGCTACGAGCAGTACTTC. It translates to CASSLASGSYEQYF.

The chain uses TRBV5-4 and TRBJ2-5; 7 bases align to TRBD2. V trimming: 4 bases; J trimming: 5 bases; junction bases outside the gene matches: 2. Germline V gene lookup returns CDR1 SGHNT and CDR2 YYREEE (reference sequence). This CDR3 comprises 12 residues. Written as DNA, the CDR3 is TGTGCCAGCAGCATCGGGGGGGAGACCCAGTACTTC. The encoded protein is CASSIGGETQYF. The variable domain in full, completed from reference TRBV5-4 and TRBJ2-5, reads ETGVTQSPTHLIKTRGQQVTLRCSSQSGHNTVSWYQQALGQGPQFIFQYYREEENGRGNFPPRFSGLQFPNYSSELNVNALELDDSALYLCASSIGGETQYFGPGTRLLVL.

In DNA, the CDR3 is TGCAGCGTTGAAGACTCACAAGTATACTCTGGAAACACCATATATTTT. Protein: CSVEDSQVYSGNTIYF. The V and J genes are TRBV29-1 and TRBJ1-3; D ambiguous. CDR1 and CDR2 (germline): SQVTM, ANQGSEA. The CDR3 contains 16 residues. V lost 0 bases to trimming and J lost 0 bases, with 12 bases between them.

The rearrangement uses TRBV27 and TRBJ2-1; 8 nucleotides line up with TRBD2. CDR3 length: 15 amino acids. Germline assignment: CDR1 MNHEY and CDR2 SMNVEV (reference sequence). Trimming removed 5 bases from V and 7 bases from J; junction bases left unmatched: 10. The CDR3 coding sequence is TGTGCCAGCAGTCTGGCAGCGGGAGTAGTGAATGAGCAGTTCTTC. Its translation: CASSLAAGVVNEQFF.

The genes are TRBV27 and TRBJ2-3; D gene unclear. Germline V gene data show CDR1 as MNHEY and CDR2 as SMNVEV (reference sequence). The CDR3 is 12 residues long. Trimming shortened V by 1 base and J by 5 bases, and 4 bases separated the two germline ends. The CDR3 DNA is TGTGCCAGCAGTTTATACGGAGATACGCAGTATTTT. Encoded protein: CASSLYGDTQYF.

The V and J genes are TRBV2 and TRBJ2-7; TRBD2 matches at 11 bases. The CDR3 totals 16 residues. Germline V CDR1 and CDR2: SNHLY, FYNNEI. Germline trimming cut 4 bases from V and 1 base from J; bases unmatched to any gene: 6. Written as DNA, the CDR3 is TGTGCCAGCAGTGCCGGGACTAGCGGACAGTCCTACGAGCAGTACTTC. Protein product: CASSAGTSGQSYEQYF.

The V gene is TRBV19, the J gene TRBJ1-2; D not certain. This CDR3 has 12 residues. In germline, CDR1 is LNHDA, CDR2 SQIVND (reference sequence). V was cut by 4 bases and J by 4 bases, with 7 bases left in between. CDR3 nucleotides: TGTGCCAGTAGTAGGAGAAGCTATGGCTACACCTTC. Protein product: CASSRRSYGYTF.

Points on this clone: This CDR3 is also generated by other DNA sequences in the sample. J is TRBJ2-7 and V is TRBV27; tentative D call: TRBD2 (5 bases). The CDR3 runs to 13 residues. CDR1 is MNHEY, CDR2 SMNVEV, per germline (reference sequence). Deletions cut 2 bases from V and 4 bases from J, with 9 bases between. For the CDR3, the DNA is TGTGCCAGCAGTTTAGCCAGCGGTTACGAGCAGTACTTC. Protein: CASSLASGYEQYF.

V gene TRBV28 combines with J gene TRBJ1-3; 11 bases align to TRBD1. Trimming at V came to 4 bases and at J to 8 bases, leaving 10 bases not matched to a gene. This CDR3 is built from 16 residues. The germline gives CDR1 MDHEN, CDR2 SYDVKM. The CDR3 protein is CASSYNAGQGGDTIYF. The CDR3 region has the DNA TGTGCCAGCAGTTACAACGCGGGACAGGGGGGAGACACCATATATTTT.

The chain carries TRBV5-5 and TRBJ1-2; no definite D call. Trimming removed 2 bases from V and 2 bases from J, with 10 bases in between. Germline V gene sequence: CDR1 SGHKS, CDR2 YYEKEE (reference sequence). This CDR3 has 14 residues. CDR3 amino acids: CASSFISANYGYTF. CDR3 DNA: TGTGCCAGCAGCTTCATAAGCGCGAACTATGGCTACACCTTC.

The genes are TRBV19 and TRBJ1-5; 7 bases map to TRBD1. After removal of 3 bases from V and 4 bases from J, the junction contained 3 bases not matched to a gene. Germline CDR1 reads LNHDA; CDR2 reads SQIVND (reference sequence). The CDR3 has 14 residues. Here the CDR3 DNA reads TGTGCCAGTAGTATCGGACAGGCAAATCAGCCCCAGCATTTT. This sequence encodes CASSIGQANQPQHF.

The chain combines TRBV10-3 with TRBJ1-5; a possible D gene is TRBD1 (6 bases). The CDR3 has 13 residues. The V gene lost 7 bases and the J gene lost 3 bases, with 10 bases spanning the gap. Germline CDR1 is ENHRY and CDR2 is SYGVKD. The DNA of the CDR3 is TGTGCCATCAAAAGGGACATCAATCAGCCCCAGCATTTT. It yields the protein CAIKRDINQPQHF.

The V gene is TRBV7-9, the J gene TRBJ1-2, with 9 bases fitting TRBD1. V trimming: 4 bases; J trimming: 2 bases; junction bases outside the gene matches: 14. There are 18 residues in the CDR3. The germline gives CDR1 SEHNR, CDR2 FQNEAQ (reference sequence). The CDR3 loop reads CASSSLRTGVPTNYGYTF. The CDR3 DNA follows: TGTGCCAGCAGCTCACTCCGGACAGGGGTCCCCACCAACTATGGCTACACCTTC.

The chain employs TRBV28 and TRBJ1-1; D remains unclear. V shed 5 bases and J shed 1 base, with 8 bases lying between them. This CDR3 has 13 residues. Germline CDR1 is MDHEN and CDR2 is SYDVKM. The CDR3 DNA is TGTGCCAGCAGTACCCCGGGGAACACTGAAGCTTTCTTT. It codes for CASSTPGNTEAFF.

V usage is TRBV15 and J usage is TRBJ2-1, with TRBD2 identical over 9 bases. The germline V gene has CDR1 LNHNV and CDR2 YYDKDF (reference sequence). V trimming: 3 bases; J trimming: 8 bases; junction bases outside the gene matches: 14. The CDR3 is 17 amino acids. CDR3 protein: CATSRGAGSGSPHEQFF. The CDR3 bases are TGTGCCACCAGCAGGGGGGCTGGTAGCGGGAGTCCTCATGAGCAGTTCTTC.

The rearrangement joins TRBV13 to TRBJ2-3; 11 positions match TRBD2. Germline CDR1 and CDR2: PRHDT and FYEKMQ (reference sequence). The CDR3 is 19 residues long. V dropped 1 base and J dropped 2; count of bases not matched to a gene: 11. CDR3 amino acids: CASSLEGRLAGYHTDTQYF. Written as DNA, the CDR3 is TGTGCCAGCAGCTTAGAAGGGAGACTAGCGGGATACCACACAGATACGCAGTATTTT. The whole variable domain, filled in from reference TRBV13 and TRBJ2-3, reads AAGVIQSPRHLIKEKRETATLKCYPIPRHDTVYWYQQGPGQDPQFLISFYEKMQSDKGSIPDRFSAQQFSDYHSELNMSSLELGDSALYFCASSLEGRLAGYHTDTQYFGPGTRLTVL.

The chain couples TRBV4-1 to TRBJ1-3, with a weak D call TRBD1 (6 bases). The germline V gene encodes CDR1 MGHRA and CDR2 YSYEKL. The CDR3 length is 16 residues. V was pared by 4 bases and J by 0 bases, with 13 bases between. The CDR3 DNA reads TGCGCCAGCAGCCGTCTCCAGGGGAGCTCTGGAAACACCATATATTTT. Amino acids: CASSRLQGSSGNTIYF.

V is TRBV19 and J is TRBJ1-1; D is perhaps TRBD1 (5 bases). Germline V CDR1 and CDR2: LNHDA, SQIVND (reference sequence). This CDR3 is built from 16 residues. V shed 7 bases and J shed 7 bases, with 25 bases lying between them. The CDR3 nucleotides are TGTGCCAGTACCAAAGATTCCGGGGCCGGGGGTTTTGAAGCTTTCTTT. Translation: CASTKDSGAGGFEAFF. Full variable domain (outside the CDR3, taken from reference TRBV19 and TRBJ1-1): DGGITQSPKYLFRKEGQNVTLSCEQNLNHDAMYWYRQDPGQGLRLIYYSQIVNDFQKGDIAEGYSVSREKKESFPLTVTSAQKNPTAFYLCASTKDSGAGGFEAFFGQGTRLTVV.

The chain has TRBV5-5 and TRBJ1-2; 8 bases align to TRBD1. Per the germline V gene, CDR1 is SGHKS and CDR2 is YYEKEE (reference sequence). The CDR3 is made up of 14 amino acids. V lost 4 bases and J lost 6; bases outside the gene matches: 8. As DNA, the CDR3 is TGTGCCAGCAGCCCGTCCGGACAGGGTGATGGCTACACCTTC. Protein: CASSPSGQGDGYTF.

The table lists this clone with a few counts. The J gene is TRBJ2-7, the V gene TRBV6-1; D not resolved. The CDR3 covers 10 residues. CDR1 MNHNS and CDR2 SASEGT come from the germline V gene. Trimming took off 7 bases at V and 3 bases at J, with 4 bases between the two ends. The CDR3 loop is CASNSYEQYF. In DNA form, the CDR3 reads TGTGCCAGCAACAGCTACGAGCAGTACTTC.

The chain uses TRBV7-6 and TRBJ2-1, with TRBD2 identical over 12 bases. The CDR3 runs 16 residues. The ends lost 1 base at V and 7 bases at J; junction bases unmatched: 5. CDR1 is SGHVS, CDR2 FNYEAQ, per germline. The CDR3 reads CASSLGASGRANEQFF. The CDR3 DNA follows: TGTGCCAGCAGCTTAGGAGCTAGCGGGAGGGCTAATGAGCAGTTCTTC.

The chain carries TRBV12-5 and TRBJ2-1; no reliable D call. Germline loops: CDR1 LGHNT, CDR2 FRNRAP. The CDR3 has 13 amino acids. The V gene lost 7 bases and the J gene lost 1 base, with 8 bases spanning the gap. The CDR3 loop reads CASVSPSYNEQFF. The DNA of the CDR3 is TGTGCTAGTGTATCCCCTTCCTACAATGAGCAGTTCTTC.

This chain uses TRBV5-3 with TRBJ2-1; 10 bases match TRBD1. TRBV5-3 belongs to the ORF category, with a function that is uncertain. The ends lost 2 bases at V and 8 bases at J; junction bases unmatched: 7. This CDR3 contains 15 residues. Written as DNA, the CDR3 is TGTGCCAGAAGCTTCGGGACAGGGGTAGTCGATGAGCAGTTCTTC. It translates to CARSFGTGVVDEQFF.

The V call is TRBV9, the J call TRBJ2-2; D gene unclear. V was shortened by 0 bases and J by 6 bases, with 15 bases between the two germline ends. The CDR3 extends over 16 amino acids. Germline loops: CDR1 SGDLS, CDR2 YYNGEE. The CDR3 reads CASSVEAGHGSGELFF. CDR3 nucleotides: TGTGCCAGCAGCGTAGAAGCAGGCCACGGTTCCGGGGAGCTGTTTTTT.

The count of this clone is one. This sequence joins TRBV27 and TRBJ2-7; possible D gene TRBD2, 6 bases. V was trimmed by 4 bases and J by 6 bases, leaving 19 bases between them. Germline V gene data show CDR1 as MNHEY and CDR2 as SMNVEV (reference sequence). The CDR3 has 15 amino acids. CDR3 in DNA: TGTGCCAGCAGTTCCCTCGGCGGGACCCTGGGCGAGCAGTACTTC. It encodes CASSSLGGTLGEQYF.

The chain couples TRBV7-9 to TRBJ1-2, with a weak D call TRBD1 (5 bases). V lost 5 bases, J lost 12 bases, and 16 bases lay in between. CDR3 length equals 12 residues. Germline V CDR1 and CDR2: SEHNR, FQNEAQ (reference sequence). This CDR3 reads CASSPGGGSHTF. CDR3 in DNA: TGTGCCAGCAGCCCGGGGGGAGGTTCTCACACCTTC.

The chain joins TRBV10-3 to TRBJ1-2; D is unresolved. Germline V gene sequence: CDR1 ENHRY, CDR2 SYGVKD. V gave up 0 bases and J gave up 6 bases, with 23 bases separating them. The CDR3 is 18 amino acids. CDR3 region: CAISESWGSEGSGNGYTF. The DNA of the CDR3 is TGTGCCATCAGTGAGTCCTGGGGATCCGAAGGCTCCGGGAATGGCTACACCTTC.

V gene TRBV7-9 combines with J gene TRBJ1-2; D unclear. The germline V and J ends were trimmed by 5 bases and 6 bases, with 10 bases remaining between them. Germline V CDR1 and CDR2: SEHNR, FQNEAQ (reference sequence). The CDR3 is 12 amino acids. CDR3 residues: CASSPQQDGYTF. The CDR3 DNA reads as TGTGCCAGCAGCCCCCAGCAGGATGGCTACACCTTC.

The CDR3 DNA is TGTGCCAGCCGCCCTCAATACAGGAGGGATGGGTACGAGCAGTACTTC. It yields the protein CASRPQYRRDGYEQYF. This chain connects TRBV5-6 to TRBJ2-7; D possibly corresponds to TRBD2 (6 bases). Germline CDR1 SGHDT, CDR2 YYEEEE. Trimming removed 7 bases from V and 4 bases from J, with 24 bases in between. The CDR3 length is 16 residues.

The genes are TRBV5-6 and TRBJ2-3; D is possibly TRBD2 (6 bases). The CDR3 is 15 residues long. Between the trimmed V and J ends, which lost 0 bases and 0 bases, there was a span of 8 bases. Looked up from germline, CDR1 is SGHDT and CDR2 is YYEEEE. The chain's CDR3 is CASSLGDLSTDTQYF. The CDR3 DNA is TGTGCCAGCAGCTTGGGGGACTTAAGCACAGATACGCAGTATTTT.

The chain combines TRBV27 with TRBJ2-2, with D possibly TRBD1 on 5 matching bases. The V gene's germline CDR1 is MNHEY and CDR2 SMNVEV (reference sequence). This CDR3 contains 15 residues. V was clipped by 4 bases and J by 7 bases, with 16 bases between them. The CDR3 sequence is CASSSQGIPLGELFF. In DNA form, the CDR3 reads TGTGCCAGCAGTTCTCAGGGTATCCCGCTCGGGGAGCTGTTTTTT.

This sequence joins TRBV6-6 and TRBJ2-3; no clear D. Trimming removed 7 bases from V and 6 bases from J, with 11 bases in between. Per germline, CDR1 MNHNY and CDR2 SVGAGI (reference sequence). The length of the CDR3 is 12 residues. CDR3 DNA: TGTGCCAGCACCCTAAATCGGGATACGCAGTATTTT. Translating gives CASTLNRDTQYF.